This T cell receptor (beta chain) stems from a study of T cells in Graves' hyperthyroidism and ophthalmopathy. This CDR3 contains 17 residues. From RNA transcripts, TCR beta CDR3 regions were amplified. First-round RT-PCR with HTBI primers amplified the TCR CDR3 region. A single record per CDR3 protein comes from TCRdb applying MiXCR to the multiplex PCR reads. The table lists approximately 600,000 distinct CDR3 sequences, roughly 20% of them singletons. The chain uses TRBV3-2 and TRBJ2-1; TRBD1, the table's D call, was not compared with the DNA. TRBV3-2 is a known pseudogene. This sequence was found in a man aged 30 to 39 with Graves' ophthalmopathy. Sequenced material: blood. This CDR3 reads CASSHDSGAEPRNEQFF. The CDR3 DNA is TGTGCCAGCAGCCACGACTCGGGGGCGGAGCCAAGAAATGAGCAGTTCTTC.